The clone carrying this T cell receptor (beta chain) was counted a single time. Its specificity is not known. V dropped 2 bases and J dropped 0 bases, with 8 bases sitting between them. CDR1 is SNHLY and CDR2 is FYNNEI in the germline V gene. The CDR3 runs 15 residues. The data derive from a study of cytomegalovirus exposure and HLA in healthy donors. 13 Jbeta primers and 60 Vbeta primers were used for the PCR. The repertoire was sequenced with immunoSEQ multiplex PCR; TCRdb's copy has only in-frame clones and lacks some. The table has 150,000 to 200,000 clones, over 75% seen once. Overall study findings and caveats: Using the classifier, cytomegalovirus status was reportedly diagnosed with high specificity and sensitivity.

The chain couples TRBV2 to TRBJ2-1; D remains ambiguous. Sequencing used PBMCs. The source of this sequence is a woman between 50 and 59 years old in good health and CMV-seronegative. Written as DNA, the CDR3 is TGTGCCAGCAGTGAACTGGCTTTCTCCTACAATGAGCAGTTCTTC. It translates to CASSELAFSYNEQFF.